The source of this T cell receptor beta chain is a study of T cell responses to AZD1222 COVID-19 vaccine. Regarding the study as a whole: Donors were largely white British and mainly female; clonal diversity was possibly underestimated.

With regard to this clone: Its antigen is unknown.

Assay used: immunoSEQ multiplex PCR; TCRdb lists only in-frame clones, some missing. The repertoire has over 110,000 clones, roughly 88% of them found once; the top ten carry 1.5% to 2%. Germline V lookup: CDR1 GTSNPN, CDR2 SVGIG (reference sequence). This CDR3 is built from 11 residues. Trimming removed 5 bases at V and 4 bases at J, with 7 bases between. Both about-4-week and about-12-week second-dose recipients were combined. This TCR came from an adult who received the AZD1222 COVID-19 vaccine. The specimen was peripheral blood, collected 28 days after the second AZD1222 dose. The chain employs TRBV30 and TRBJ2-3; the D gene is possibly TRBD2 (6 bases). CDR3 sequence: CAWSGADTQYF. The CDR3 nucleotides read TGTGCCTGGTCGGGAGCAGATACGCAGTATTTT.